These T cell receptor beta chains were read from a single sample in a study of T-cell reconstitution after alpha-beta-depleted transplantation in children. TCRdb re-analysed the PCR reads in MiXCR, keeping a single row per CDR3 protein. The repertoire holds 80,000 to 95,000 distinct CDR3 sequences, with approximately 9.2% as singletons. Specimen: PBMCs from the stem cell graft donor, collected from the stem cell graft. Receptors were obtained from a human donor who donated a stem cell graft to a child with congenital amegakaryocytic thrombocytopenia. The CDR3 runs from the conserved cysteine through the conserved F or W. D genes are given only for firm matches. Size values are once, few and many counts, or a class for expanded clones, and some rows have none.

j_call v_call clone_size d_call cdr3_aa cdr3_nt
TRBJ2-1 TRBV20-1 many - CSADDLAEFSYNEQFF TGCAGTGCCGACGATTTAGCGGAGTTCTCCTACAATGAGCAGTTCTTC
TRBJ1-2 TRBV27 many - CASSQSGPGRYTF TGTGCCAGCAGTCAATCCGGCCCTGGCCGCTACACCTTC
TRBJ1-6 TRBV5-1 - - CASSLARNDSPLHF TGCGCCAGCAGCTTGGCCAGGAACGATTCACCCCTCCACTTT
TRBJ2-7 TRBV20-1 many - CSAEAGFYEQYF TGCAGTGCCGAAGCGGGCTTCTACGAGCAGTACTTC
TRBJ2-7 TRBV7-2 many TRBD1 CASSLTGGASGNPYEQYF TGTGCCAGCAGCCTGACAGGGGGGGCTAGCGGAAACCCCTACGAGCAGTACTTC
TRBJ2-3 TRBV4-3 - - CASSQAVAEPSTDTQYF TGCGCCAGCAGCCAAGCGGTAGCGGAGCCGAGCACAGATACGCAGTATTTT
TRBJ2-2 TRBV28 many - CASSLRGRGELFF TGTGCCAGCAGTTTACGGGGGCGTGGGGAGCTGTTTTTT
TRBJ2-5 TRBV7-6 many - CASSSPGGVRVETQYF TGTGCCAGCAGCTCTCCCGGTGGGGTCCGAGTGGAGACCCAGTACTTC
TRBJ2-1 TRBV7-2 many TRBD1 CASSQVTGRNEQFF TGTGCCAGCAGCCAAGTGACAGGGCGCAATGAGCAGTTCTTC
TRBJ1-4 TRBV7-2 many TRBD1 CASSLDRGPERLFF TGTGCCAGCAGCTTAGACAGGGGACCAGAAAGACTGTTTTTT
TRBJ2-3 TRBV28 many - CASSPPRDTQYF TGTGCCAGCAGTCCCCCCAGGGATACGCAGTATTTT
TRBJ2-6 TRBV20-1 few - CSAPTGANVLTF TGCAGTGCCCCAACTGGGGCCAACGTCCTGACTTTC
TRBJ1-1 TRBV5-1 many TRBD1 CASSLGGTGAPEAFF TGCGCCAGCAGCTTGGGGGGGACAGGGGCCCCTGAAGCTTTCTTT
TRBJ1-2 TRBV29-1 many - CSVEAGAARNGYTF TGCAGCGTTGAAGCCGGCGCGGCCAGGAATGGCTACACCTTC
TRBJ2-5 TRBV20-1 many TRBD2 CSAVPGLAVSQETQYF TGCAGTGCTGTACCAGGACTAGCAGTTAGTCAAGAGACCCAGTACTTC
TRBJ2-3 TRBV4-3 many - CASSQEAGTDTQYF TGCGCCAGCAGCCAAGAGGCCGGCACAGATACGCAGTATTTT
TRBJ1-1 TRBV5-1 many - CASSLGWRGPNTEAFF TGCGCCAGCAGCTTGGGTTGGAGGGGCCCGAACACTGAAGCTTTCTTT
TRBJ1-5 TRBV7-9 many - CASSLGDSNQPQHF TGTGCCAGCAGCTTAGGAGATAGCAATCAGCCCCAGCATTTT
TRBJ2-7 TRBV6-2/TRBV6-3 many - CASSYSSGPYEQYF TGTGCCAGCAGTTACTCGTCGGGACCCTACGAGCAGTACTTC